This TCR beta chain derives from a study of T cell responses to AZD1222 COVID-19 vaccine. Clones were read by immunoSEQ multiplex PCR, and TCRdb kept only the in-frame ones, dropping some. Among roughly 76,000 clones listed, 70% to 90% were seen once. This sample comprised peripheral blood, obtained on day 0 of AZD1222 vaccination. This clonotype was sampled from an adult in good health.

CDR3 in DNA: TGTGCCAGCAGCGTGAGAACAGGGGGCCTAGGAGAGACCCAGTACTTC. This sequence encodes CASSVRTGGLGETQYF. V is TRBV9 and J is TRBJ2-5; the match to TRBD1 covers 9 bases. The germline V gene has CDR1 SGDLS and CDR2 YYNGEE. J was trimmed by 4 bases and V by 2 bases; bases with no gene match: 9. CDR3 size: 16 residues.